Below, 5 T cell receptor beta chains from the same sample are listed, as sequenced in a study of T cell responses to AZD1222 COVID-19 vaccine. The table came from immunoSEQ multiplex PCR; TCRdb's copy has only in-frame clones and leaves some out. The table shows 160,000 or so clones, with around 86% occurring only once. The sequencing used peripheral blood, collected 28 days after the second AZD1222 dose. Source of these receptors: an adult who received the AZD1222 COVID-19 vaccine.

V usage is TRBV5-6 and J usage is TRBJ1-5; tentative D call: TRBD1 (5 bases). The CDR3 consists of 15 residues. V shed 0 bases and J shed 0 bases, with 7 bases lying between them. Germline V gene data show CDR1 as SGHDT and CDR2 as YYEEEE. Here the CDR3 DNA reads TGTGCCAGCAGCTTGGCCGGGGGTAGCAATCAGCCCCAGCATTTT. This translates into CASSLAGGSNQPQHF.

The V gene is TRBV19, the J gene TRBJ2-1; 11 bases are a match to TRBD1. J was trimmed by 6 bases and V by 6 bases; bases with no gene match: 4. The CDR3 runs 14 residues. Germline V CDR1 and CDR2: LNHDA, SQIVND (reference sequence). For the CDR3, the DNA is TGTGCCAGTAGGGGACAGGGGGTTCGCAATGAGCAGTTCTTC. Protein sequence: CASRGQGVRNEQFF.

J is TRBJ2-2 and V is TRBV7-9; 11 bases are shared with TRBD2. Germline CDR1 reads SEHNR; CDR2 reads FQNEAQ (reference sequence). V shed 3 bases and J 1 base; nucleotides not matched to a gene: 10. CDR3 length: 19 amino acids. The CDR3 sequence: CASSFLGLAVGGNTGELFF. CDR3 sequence (DNA): TGTGCCAGCAGCTTTTTGGGACTAGCGGTTGGAGGGAACACCGGGGAGCTGTTTTTT.

The chain uses TRBV18 and TRBJ1-3; D is uncertain. CDR3 length equals 16 residues. CDR1 and CDR2 from the germline V gene are KGHSH and LQKENI. V was shortened by 4 bases and J by 0 bases, with 13 bases between the two germline ends. The CDR3 nucleotides read TGTGCCAGCTCACTCCCAAACACCTTCTCTGGAAACACCATATATTTT. This codes for CASSLPNTFSGNTIYF. Looking up the rest from reference TRBV18 and TRBJ1-3 gives the full variable domain: NAGVMQNPRHLVRRRGQEARLRCSPMKGHSHVYWYRQLPEEGLKFMVYLQKENIIDESGMPKERFSAEFPKEGPSILRIQQVVRGDSAAYFCASSLPNTFSGNTIYFGEGSWLTVV.

V and J are TRBV7-2 and TRBJ1-5, with D maybe TRBD1 (6 bases). V dropped 2 bases and J dropped 1 base, with 12 bases sitting between them. The germline V gene has CDR1 SGHTA and CDR2 FQGNSA. CDR3 length equals 16 residues. CDR3 amino acids: CASSLLGGPSNQPQHF. In DNA form, the CDR3 reads TGTGCCAGCAGCTTATTAGGGGGTCCGAGCAATCAGCCCCAGCATTTT.